These 9 T cell receptor beta chains were all obtained from the same sample, sequenced in a study of patients and donors after allogeneic stem cell transplantation (dated by TCRdb to 2019 to 2021). Library generation was performed with RT-PCR. The sequencer listed for this sample is NextSeq 550. TCRdb trimmed public reads at Q25 via fastp, called clones via MiXCR and kept in-frame beta chains. Every entry covers one CDR3 protein and lists the most common genes and DNA from its rows. This sample comprises 900,000 to 1,000,000 distinct CDR3 sequences, more than 15% of them detected only once. Around 6% of the sample rests with the top ten. Sequencing was done on a sample of blood, either unsorted or a sorted T cell fraction (not recorded which). The receptors were sampled from a human donor who was either an allogeneic HSCT recipient or a stem cell or donor lymphocyte infusion donor (not recorded which). It is not recorded whose cells these are; they may come from a transplant donor.

In this sample, this clonotype turned up a few times. V and J are TRBV4-3 and TRBJ2-5; D uncertain. The CDR3 totals 17 residues. The ends were cut back, 3 bases at V and 3 bases at J, with 20 bases in the middle. Germline values: CDR1 LGHNA, CDR2 YSLEER. The CDR3 loop is CASSHLRSTDLKETQYF. The CDR3 nucleotides are TGCGCCAGCAGCCACCTCCGCTCCACCGACTTAAAAGAGACCCAGTACTTC.

This rearrangement joins TRBV20-1 to TRBJ2-7; D unclear. Trimming took 1 base from V and 6 from J, leaving 10 bases between them. Per the germline V gene, CDR1 is DFQATT and CDR2 is SNEGSKA (reference sequence). The CDR3 is made up of 12 amino acids. The DNA for the CDR3 is TGCAGTGCTAGAGGAGGCCCAGGCGAGCAGTACTTC. Amino acid sequence: CSARGGPGEQYF.

The CDR3: CASSRQGDSYSNQPQHF. The CDR3 DNA sequence: TGTGCCAGCAGCCGACAGGGGGACTCTTATAGCAATCAGCCCCAGCATTTT. The chain is built from TRBV7-2 and TRBJ1-5; 9 bases line up with TRBD1. Trimming at V came to 5 bases and at J to 0 bases, leaving 8 bases not matched to a gene. From germline, CDR1 is SGHTA and CDR2 FQGNSA. The CDR3 is 17 amino acids.

This clonotype was seen only once. The V and J genes are TRBV4-3 and TRBJ1-4; a possible D gene is TRBD1 (5 bases). V lost 2 bases to trimming and J lost 6 bases, with 7 bases between them. From germline, CDR1 is LGHNA and CDR2 YSLEER. This CDR3 spans 13 amino acids. The CDR3 spells CASSQPGDEKLFF. As DNA, the CDR3 is TGCGCCAGCAGCCAACCGGGGGATGAAAAACTGTTTTTT.

The rearrangement uses TRBV25-1 and TRBJ2-1, with 8 nucleotides matching TRBD1. With 6 bases clipped from V and 1 base from J, the junction kept 8 bases outside the gene matches. The CDR3 runs to 16 residues. CDR1 MGHDK and CDR2 SYGVNS come from the germline V gene. Here the CDR3 reads CASRRAGTGSYNEQFF. The CDR3 DNA sequence: TGTGCCAGCAGGAGGGCGGGGACAGGATCCTACAATGAGCAGTTCTTC.

This clonotype was seen a few times. The chain is built from TRBV5-1 and TRBJ1-1; TRBD1 is a possible D gene (6 bases). The CDR3 is 13 residues long. V was trimmed by 5 bases and J by 5 bases, leaving 13 bases between them. CDR1 SGHRS and CDR2 YFSETQ come from the germline V gene. The CDR3 sequence is CASRYRDGTEAFF. The CDR3 region has the DNA TGCGCCAGCAGGTACAGGGACGGGACTGAAGCTTTCTTT. Full variable domain (rest looked up from reference TRBV5-1 and TRBJ1-1): KAGVTQTPRYLIKTRGQQVTLSCSPISGHRSVSWYQQTPGQGLQFLFEYFSETQRNKGNFPGRFSGRQFSNSRSEMNVSTLELGDSALYLCASRYRDGTEAFFGQGTRLTVV.

This chain connects TRBV27 to TRBJ2-4; D might be TRBD1 or TRBD2, each matching 6 bases. The CDR3 loop spans 17 amino acids. V was shortened by 8 bases and J by 1 base, with 21 bases between the two germline ends. CDR1 is MNHEY and CDR2 is SMNVEV in the germline V gene (reference sequence). In DNA form, the CDR3 reads TGTGCCAGCGGCAATTGGGGGGCTGTCTCGGCCAAAAACATTCAGTACTTC. Protein: CASGNWGAVSAKNIQYF.

This clonotype was found a few times. The rearrangement links TRBV11-2 to TRBJ1-4; D uncertain. Looked up from germline, CDR1 is SGHAT and CDR2 is FQNNGV. The V end lost 0 bases, the J end lost 8 bases, and 16 bases lay between the germline ends. This CDR3 is 16 amino acids long. CDR3 sequence (DNA): TGTGCCAGCAGCTTAGAAGGGAGAACAGCACGGGAAAAACTGTTTTTT. Its translation is CASSLEGRTAREKLFF. The variable domain in full, completed from reference TRBV11-2 and TRBJ1-4, reads EAGVAQSPRYKIIEKRQSVAFWCNPISGHATLYWYQQILGQGPKLLIQFQNNGVVDDSQLPKDRFSAERLKGVDSTLKIQPAKLEDSAVYLCASSLEGRTAREKLFFGSGTQLSVL.

The chain carries TRBV12-3 or TRBV12-4 and TRBJ1-2; D uncertain. The V end lost 7 bases, the J end lost 4 bases, and 16 bases lay between the germline ends. The CDR3 length is 14 residues. CDR3 sequence: CASILDGSLYGYTF. For the CDR3, the DNA is TGTGCCAGCATCCTCGACGGGTCTCTCTATGGCTACACCTTC.